Detailed here is one T cell receptor beta chain. The data belong to a study of blood T cell repertoires in COVID-19. Across the study: COVID-19 samples collected from the United States, Italy and Spain covered acute and convalescent phases. T cells, B-cell-depleted T cells, or PBMCs provided the cDNA or gDNA that served as material.

V trimming: 2 bases; J trimming: 0 bases; junction bases outside the gene matches: 10. The germline CDR1 and CDR2 sequences are MDHEN and SYDVKM. This CDR3 is 18 amino acids long. Original analysis: Amplification of reference gene primers provided the estimated nucleated cell counts. Assay used: immunoSEQ multiplex PCR; TCRdb lists only in-frame clones, some missing. V and J calls and clone size are as listed in that table; D and trimming were resolved from the DNA. The repertoire holds 70,000 or so clones, with 75% to 80% as singletons. Sequenced material: peripheral blood. The clonotype originates from a human donor in a cohort sampled during active COVID-19. This chain links TRBV28 with TRBJ2-4; 7 nucleotides align to TRBD1. The CDR3 sequence: CASSLSLGTVLAKNIQYF. The CDR3 bases are TGTGCCAGCAGTTTAAGCCTCGGGACAGTCCTAGCCAAAAACATTCAGTACTTC.